The T cell receptor (beta chain) described here comes from a study of blood T cell repertoires in COVID-19. For the study at large: The origin of the acute and convalescent COVID-19 samples was the United States, Italy and Spain. Sample material is recorded as cDNA or gDNA derived from T cells, B-cell-depleted T cells, or PBMCs.

Under the authors' procedure: Counts of nucleated cells, estimated from reference gene primer amplification, were obtained. Generated by immunoSEQ multiplex PCR, the TCRdb table keeps only in-frame clones and is missing some. That table furnishes V, J and clone size, whereas the DNA furnished D and trimming. The sample consists of a few hundred thousand clones, roughly nine tenths of them appearing once. This CDR3 region has 12 residues. The V gene's germline CDR1 is MNHEY and CDR2 SMNVEV (reference sequence). V gave up 2 bases and J gave up 6 bases, with 6 bases separating them. Source material: peripheral blood. The J gene is TRBJ2-3, the V gene TRBV27; D gene ambiguous. The receptor was derived from a man aged 55-75 years with acute or convalescent COVID-19. The CDR3 loop reads CASSLPGDTQYF. In DNA, the CDR3 is TGTGCCAGCAGTTTACCGGGTGATACGCAGTATTTT.